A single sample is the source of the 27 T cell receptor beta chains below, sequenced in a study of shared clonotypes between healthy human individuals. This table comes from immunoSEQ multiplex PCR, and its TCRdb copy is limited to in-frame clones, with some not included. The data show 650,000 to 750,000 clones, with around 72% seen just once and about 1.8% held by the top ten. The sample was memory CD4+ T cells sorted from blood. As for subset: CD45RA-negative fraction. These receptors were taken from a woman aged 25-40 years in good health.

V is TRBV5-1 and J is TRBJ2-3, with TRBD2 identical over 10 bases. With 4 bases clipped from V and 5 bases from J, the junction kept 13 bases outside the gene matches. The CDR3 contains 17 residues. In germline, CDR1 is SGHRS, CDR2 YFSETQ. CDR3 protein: CASSQLQAGGLGDTQYF. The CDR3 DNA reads TGCGCCAGCAGCCAGTTACAAGCGGGAGGGCTGGGAGATACGCAGTATTTT.

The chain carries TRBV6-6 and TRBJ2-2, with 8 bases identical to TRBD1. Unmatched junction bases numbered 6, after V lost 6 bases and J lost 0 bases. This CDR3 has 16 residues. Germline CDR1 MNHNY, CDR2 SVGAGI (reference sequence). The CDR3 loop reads CASRKDRGSNTGELFF. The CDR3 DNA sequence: TGTGCCAGCAGAAAAGACAGGGGCTCGAACACCGGGGAGCTGTTTTTT.

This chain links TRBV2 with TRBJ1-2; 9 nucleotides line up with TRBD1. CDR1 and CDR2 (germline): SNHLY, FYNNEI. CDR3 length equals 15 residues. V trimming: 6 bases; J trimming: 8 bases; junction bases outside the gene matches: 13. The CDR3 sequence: CASRQSSGQGPGYTF. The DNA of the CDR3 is TGTGCCAGCAGGCAGAGCTCCGGACAGGGGCCCGGCTACACCTTC.

This CDR3 reads CASSRGLAGQGEQFF. In DNA, the CDR3 is TGTGCCAGCAGCCGGGGACTAGCGGGGCAGGGGGAGCAGTTCTTC. The chain uses TRBV14 and TRBJ2-1, with TRBD2 matching 13 bases. CDR3 size: 15 residues. V shed 4 bases and J 10 bases; nucleotides not matched to a gene: 7. Germline V gives CDR1 SGHDN, CDR2 FVKESK.

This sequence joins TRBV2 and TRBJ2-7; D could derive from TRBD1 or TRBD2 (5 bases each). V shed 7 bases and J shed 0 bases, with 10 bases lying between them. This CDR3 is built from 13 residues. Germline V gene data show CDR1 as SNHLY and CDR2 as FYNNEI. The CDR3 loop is CASKGTSSYEQYF. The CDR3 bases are TGTGCCAGCAAGGGGACCAGCTCCTACGAGCAGTACTTC.

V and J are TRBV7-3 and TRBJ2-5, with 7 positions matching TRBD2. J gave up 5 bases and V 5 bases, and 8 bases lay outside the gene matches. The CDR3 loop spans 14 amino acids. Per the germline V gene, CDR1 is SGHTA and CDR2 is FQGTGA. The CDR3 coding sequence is TGTGCCAGCAGCCTGACTAGCTGGGGGGAGACCCAGTACTTC. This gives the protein CASSLTSWGETQYF.

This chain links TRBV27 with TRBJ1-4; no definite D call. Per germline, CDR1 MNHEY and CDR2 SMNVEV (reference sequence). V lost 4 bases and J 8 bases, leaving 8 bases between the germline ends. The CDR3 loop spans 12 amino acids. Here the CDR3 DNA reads TGTGCCAGCAGTTCCGCCTCCGAAAAACTGTTTTTT. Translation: CASSSASEKLFF.

CDR3 region: CAIKDGEGTQYF. For the CDR3, the DNA is TGTGCCATAAAGGACGGGGAAGGGACCCAGTACTTC. This sequence joins TRBV10-3 and TRBJ2-5; possible D gene TRBD2, 5 bases. With 9 bases removed from V and 7 bases from J, the gap between germline ends came to 15 bases. Germline CDR1 ENHRY, CDR2 SYGVKD. CDR3 size: 12 residues.

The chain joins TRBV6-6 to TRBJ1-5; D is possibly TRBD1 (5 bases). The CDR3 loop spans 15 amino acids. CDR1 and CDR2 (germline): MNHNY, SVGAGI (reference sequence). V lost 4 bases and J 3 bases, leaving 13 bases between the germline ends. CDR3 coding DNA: TGTGCCAGCAGTTCGTTTGGGGGGGTCAATCAGCCCCAGCATTTT. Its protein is CASSSFGGVNQPQHF.

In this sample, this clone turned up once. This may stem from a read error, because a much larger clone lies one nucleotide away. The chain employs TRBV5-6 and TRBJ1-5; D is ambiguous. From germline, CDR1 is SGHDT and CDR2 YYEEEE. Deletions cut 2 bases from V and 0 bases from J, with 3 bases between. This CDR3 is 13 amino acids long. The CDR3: CASSFGSNQPQHF. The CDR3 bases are TGTGCCAGCAGCTTCGGTAGCAATCAGCCCCAGCATTTT.

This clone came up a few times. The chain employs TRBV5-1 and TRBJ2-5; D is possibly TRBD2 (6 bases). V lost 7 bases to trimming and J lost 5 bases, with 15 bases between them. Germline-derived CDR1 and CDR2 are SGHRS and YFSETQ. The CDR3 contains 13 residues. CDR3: CASERALGETQYF. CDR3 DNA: TGCGCCAGCGAGCGGGCCCTAGGGGAGACCCAGTACTTC. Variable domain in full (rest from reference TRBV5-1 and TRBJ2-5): KAGVTQTPRYLIKTRGQQVTLSCSPISGHRSVSWYQQTPGQGLQFLFEYFSETQRNKGNFPGRFSGRQFSNSRSEMNVSTLELGDSALYLCASERALGETQYFGPGTRLLVL.

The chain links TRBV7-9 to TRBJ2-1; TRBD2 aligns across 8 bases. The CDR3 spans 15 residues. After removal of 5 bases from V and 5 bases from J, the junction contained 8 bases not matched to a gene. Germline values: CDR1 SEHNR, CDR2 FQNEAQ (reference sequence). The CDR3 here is CASSPSGSENNEQFF. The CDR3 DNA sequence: TGTGCCAGCAGCCCAAGCGGGAGCGAAAACAATGAGCAGTTCTTC.

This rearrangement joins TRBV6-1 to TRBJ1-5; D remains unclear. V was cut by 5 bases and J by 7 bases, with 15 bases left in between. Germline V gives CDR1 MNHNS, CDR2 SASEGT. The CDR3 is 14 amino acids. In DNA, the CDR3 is TGTGCCAGCAGTTGGCCCGGTGGCGGCCAGCCCCAGCATTTT. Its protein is CASSWPGGGQPQHF.

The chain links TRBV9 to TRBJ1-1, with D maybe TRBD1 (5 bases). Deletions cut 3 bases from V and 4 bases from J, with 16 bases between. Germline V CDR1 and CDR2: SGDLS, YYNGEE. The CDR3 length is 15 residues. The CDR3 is CASSATIGAGTEAFF. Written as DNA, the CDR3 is TGTGCCAGCAGCGCAACTATAGGGGCGGGCACTGAAGCTTTCTTT.

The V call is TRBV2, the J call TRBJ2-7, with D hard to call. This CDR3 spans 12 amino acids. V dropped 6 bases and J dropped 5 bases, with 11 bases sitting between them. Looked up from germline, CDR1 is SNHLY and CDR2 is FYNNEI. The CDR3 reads CASRELPNEQYF. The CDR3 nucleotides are TGTGCCAGCAGAGAACTACCGAACGAGCAGTACTTC.

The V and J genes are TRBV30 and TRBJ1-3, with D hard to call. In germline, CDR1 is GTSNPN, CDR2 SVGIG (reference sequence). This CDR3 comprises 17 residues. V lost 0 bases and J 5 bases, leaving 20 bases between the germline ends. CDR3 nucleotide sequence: TGTGCCTGGAGTGTAAACCGTAAGCATTCATTTCGAAACACCATATATTTT. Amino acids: CAWSVNRKHSFRNTIYF.

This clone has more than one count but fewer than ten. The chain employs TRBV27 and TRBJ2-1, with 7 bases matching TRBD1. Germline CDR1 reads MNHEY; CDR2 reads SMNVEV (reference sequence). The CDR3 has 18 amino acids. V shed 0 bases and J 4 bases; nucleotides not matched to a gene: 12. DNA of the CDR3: TGTGCCAGCAGTTTATCTCCAGGGGGTAGTGCCTCTTACAATGAGCAGTTCTTC. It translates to CASSLSPGGSASYNEQFF.

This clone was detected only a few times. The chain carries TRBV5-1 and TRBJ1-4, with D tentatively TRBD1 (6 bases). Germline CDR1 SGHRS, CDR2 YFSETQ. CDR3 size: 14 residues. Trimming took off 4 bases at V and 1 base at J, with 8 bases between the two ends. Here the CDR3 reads CASSLQGTNEKLFF. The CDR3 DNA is TGCGCCAGCAGCCTACAGGGAACTAATGAAAAACTGTTTTTT.

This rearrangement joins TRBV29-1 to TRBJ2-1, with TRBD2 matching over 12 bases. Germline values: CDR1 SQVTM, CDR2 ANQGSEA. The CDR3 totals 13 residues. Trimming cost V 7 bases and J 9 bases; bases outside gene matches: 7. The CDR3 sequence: CSARLAGVSEQFF. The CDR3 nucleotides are TGCAGCGCCCGACTAGCGGGAGTTAGTGAGCAGTTCTTC.

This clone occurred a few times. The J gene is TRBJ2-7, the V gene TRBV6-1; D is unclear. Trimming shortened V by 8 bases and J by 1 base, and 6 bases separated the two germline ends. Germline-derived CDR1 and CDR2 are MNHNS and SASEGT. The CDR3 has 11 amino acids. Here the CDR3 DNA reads TGTGCCAGCCAGGAATCCTACGAGCAGTACTTC. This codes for CASQESYEQYF.

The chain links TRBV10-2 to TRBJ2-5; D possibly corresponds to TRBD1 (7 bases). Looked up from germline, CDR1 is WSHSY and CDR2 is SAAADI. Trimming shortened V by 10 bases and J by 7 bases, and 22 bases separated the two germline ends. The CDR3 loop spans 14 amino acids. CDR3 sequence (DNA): TGCGCCATTTCGGAGGGGGCCAGGGGGTCGACCCAGTACTTC. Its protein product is CAISEGARGSTQYF.

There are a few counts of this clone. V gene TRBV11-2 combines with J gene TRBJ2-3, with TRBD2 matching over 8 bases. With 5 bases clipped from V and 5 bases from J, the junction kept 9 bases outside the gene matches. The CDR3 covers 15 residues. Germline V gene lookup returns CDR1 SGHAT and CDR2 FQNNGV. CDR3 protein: CASSKRAGVEDTQYF. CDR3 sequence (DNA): TGTGCCAGCAGCAAGAGAGCGGGAGTAGAAGATACGCAGTATTTT.

The DNA for the CDR3 is TGTGCCAGCAGTCGACAGGAGGGCGCCTACAATGAGCAGTTCTTC. The encoded protein is CASSRQEGAYNEQFF. This sequence joins TRBV7-3 and TRBJ2-1; D could derive from TRBD1 or TRBD2 (6 bases each). The CDR3 runs 15 residues. Germline V lookup: CDR1 SGHTA, CDR2 FQGTGA. V was clipped by 6 bases and J by 2 bases, with 14 bases between them.

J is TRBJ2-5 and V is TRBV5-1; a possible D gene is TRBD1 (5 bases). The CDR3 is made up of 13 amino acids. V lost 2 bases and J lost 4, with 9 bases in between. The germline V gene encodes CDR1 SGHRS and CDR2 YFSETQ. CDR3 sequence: CASSFQGSETQYF. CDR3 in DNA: TGCGCCAGCAGCTTTCAGGGATCAGAGACCCAGTACTTC.

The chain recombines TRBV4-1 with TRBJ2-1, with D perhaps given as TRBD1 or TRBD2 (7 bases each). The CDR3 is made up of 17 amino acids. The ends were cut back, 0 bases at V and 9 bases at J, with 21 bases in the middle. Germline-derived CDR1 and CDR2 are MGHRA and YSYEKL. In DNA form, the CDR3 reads TGCGCCAGCAGCCAAGATTATGGGAGGGGGCGTAGTGGTGAGCAGTTCTTC. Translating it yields CASSQDYGRGRSGEQFF.

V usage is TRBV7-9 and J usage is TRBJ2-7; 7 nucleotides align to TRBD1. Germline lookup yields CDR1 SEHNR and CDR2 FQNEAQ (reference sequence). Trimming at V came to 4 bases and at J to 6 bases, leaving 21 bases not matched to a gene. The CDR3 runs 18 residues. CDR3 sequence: CASSSPAQTGTPYAEQYF. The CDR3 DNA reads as TGTGCCAGCAGCTCCCCGGCACAGACAGGGACCCCGTACGCCGAGCAGTACTTC.

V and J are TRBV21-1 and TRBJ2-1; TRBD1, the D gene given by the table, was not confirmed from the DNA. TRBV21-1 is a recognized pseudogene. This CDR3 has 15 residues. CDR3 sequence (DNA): TGTGCCAGCAGCAAAGCGCTAGGGGAAAACAATGAGCAGTTCTTC. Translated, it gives CASSKALGENNEQFF.